Listed below are T cell receptor beta chains from one sample, sequenced in a study of blood T cell repertoires in COVID-19. TCRdb's copy holds only in-frame clones and misses some; the assay was immunoSEQ multiplex PCR. This repertoire shows 300,000 to 350,000 clones, 87% found once; its top ten account for 8.5% to 10%. The sample taken for sequencing was PBMCs or T cells enriched from blood (not recorded which). Every receptor here comes from a woman under 30 who had recovered from COVID-19. The CDR3 runs from the conserved cysteine through the conserved F or W. A D gene is named only where the DNA matches it firmly. Only some rows state a clone size, as once, few, many or a class for expanded clones.

J gene,V gene,clone size,D gene,CDR3 DNA,CDR3 protein
TRBJ1-2,TRBV19,.,.,TGTGCCAGTAGTATCAGGGAGGGCTATGGCTACACCTTC,CASSIREGYGYTF
TRBJ2-7,TRBV27,.,TRBD2,TGTGCCAGCAGAGATATTACCCCTTACCTAGCGGGATATTCCTACGAGCAGTACTTC,CASRDITPYLAGYSYEQYF
TRBJ2-6,TRBV5-1,.,.,TGCGCCAGCAGCTCCGAGAGCTCTGGGGCCAACGTCCTGACTTTC,CASSSESSGANVLTF
TRBJ2-7,TRBV2,.,.,TGTGCCAGCAGTCTCCGGGGTCCTACCTACGAGCAGTACTTC,CASSLRGPTYEQYF
TRBJ1-4,TRBV7-6,.,TRBD1,TGTGCCAGCAGCTTCGCGGAGCCTGGGACAGGGGGAAAACTGTTTTTT,CASSFAEPGTGGKLFF
TRBJ2-5,TRBV19,.,TRBD2,TGTGCCAGCCGACTAGCGGGAGGTTCAGAGACCCAGTACTTC,CASRLAGGSETQYF
TRBJ2-7,TRBV30,.,.,TGTGCCTGGATCCGAGGGCGGAGGATCAGCTTC,CAWIRGRRISF
TRBJ2-7,TRBV27,.,.,TGTGCCAGCAGGGGTAGCAGCCTCTCCTACGAGCAGTACTTC,CASRGSSLSYEQYF
TRBJ2-6,TRBV19,.,TRBD1,TGTGCCAGTAGTATGGGGACAGGGGAGAGTGGGGCCAACGTCCTGACTTTC,CASSMGTGESGANVLTF
TRBJ1-2,TRBV20-1,.,.,TGCAGTGCGTGGGGAGTATATGGCTACACCTTC,CSAWGVYGYTF
TRBJ2-1,TRBV4-2,once,.,TGTGCCAGCAGCCAAGACCCCCCTGGGAGCTCCTACAATGAGCAGTTCTTC,CASSQDPPGSSYNEQFF
TRBJ1-5,TRBV12-3/TRBV12-4,.,.,TGTGCCAGCAGTATAGGGGAGTATCAGCCCCAGCATTTT,CASSIGEYQPQHF
TRBJ1-5,TRBV4-1,.,.,TGCGCCAGCAGCCAAGCCCCGCCGGGGGGAGATCAGCCCCAGCATTTT,CASSQAPPGGDQPQHF
TRBJ1-2,TRBV7-8,.,.,TGTGCCAGCAGCTTAGGGGTTCGGGAGGGATTAGACTATGGCTACACCTTC,CASSLGVREGLDYGYTF
TRBJ1-5,TRBV6-5,.,.,TGTGCCAGCAGTTACTCGGGCAGCAATAGCAATCAGCCCCAGCATTTT,CASSYSGSNSNQPQHF
TRBJ2-1,TRBV3-1/TRBV3-2,.,TRBD2,TGTGCCAGCAGCCAAGCAGCGGGGGGGCCTGCCGGTGAGCAGTTCTTC,CASSQAAGGPAGEQFF
TRBJ1-2,TRBV19,.,.,TGTGCCAGTAGTCCAATAGCGGACACCCGAGGAAACTATGGCTACACCTTC,CASSPIADTRGNYGYTF
TRBJ1-2,TRBV3-1/TRBV3-2,.,.,TGTGCCAGCAGCCCGGGCGGGGAAGACTATGGCTACACCTTC,CASSPGGEDYGYTF
TRBJ1-1,TRBV11-2,.,.,TGTGCCAGCAGCTTAGACAGGGCCACTGAAGCTTTCTTT,CASSLDRATEAFF
TRBJ1-1,TRBV6-2/TRBV6-3,.,.,TGTGCCAGCAGTTATCTGGGAGCGAACACTGAAGCTTTCTTT,CASSYLGANTEAFF
TRBJ2-5,TRBV9,.,TRBD1,TGTGCCAGCAGCGTAGGAGAGGGGGCGTGGGTAGAGACCCAGTACTTC,CASSVGEGAWVETQYF
TRBJ1-2,TRBV19,.,TRBD1,TGTGCCAGTAGTCTTGACAGGGTGAGCTATGGCTACACCTTC,CASSLDRVSYGYTF
TRBJ1-2,TRBV25-1,.,.,TGTGCCAGCAGTGAATCAGACCAGCGAGGTCTTAGAGGCTACACCTTC,CASSESDQRGLRGYTF
TRBJ2-5,TRBV5-4,.,TRBD2,TGTGCCAGCAGCTGGGGGACTAGCGGGCAAGAGACCCAGTACTTC,CASSWGTSGQETQYF
TRBJ1-1,TRBV7-3,few,.,TGTGCCAGCAGCTTAAATCGGAACACTGAAGCTTTCTTT,CASSLNRNTEAFF
TRBJ2-3,TRBV7-3,.,TRBD2,TGTGCCAGCAGCTACCGGGAGGGGGGTAAAATCACAGATACGCAGTATTTT,CASSYREGGKITDTQYF
TRBJ2-2,TRBV2,.,.,TGTGCCAGCGAGATTACCGGGGAGCTGTTTTTT,CASEITGELFF
TRBJ2-5,TRBV24-1,.,TRBD1,TGTGCCACCAGTGATTTAGGGACAGGGGAGTTGGAGACCCAGTACTTC,CATSDLGTGELETQYF
TRBJ1-2,TRBV7-9,.,.,TGTGCCAGCAGCCCGAGTTTCCCTATCGCGGGCTACACCTTC,CASSPSFPIAGYTF
TRBJ1-1,TRBV7-2,.,TRBD1,TGTGCCAGCAGCTGGAACGGACAGGCGGACACTGAAGCTTTCTTT,CASSWNGQADTEAFF
TRBJ2-5,TRBV4-3,.,TRBD1,TGCGCCAGCAGCCAAGATGTCCGGGACAGGGGCCGTAGTGAGTGGGAGACCCAGTACTTC,CASSQDVRDRGRSEWETQYF
TRBJ1-1,TRBV19,.,.,TGTGCCAGTAGTTATCTAGGGAACACTGAAGCTTTCTTT,CASSYLGNTEAFF
TRBJ2-7,TRBV4-2,few,.,TGTGCCAGCAGCCAAGTTGGGCAGGGTGGACGGGAGCAGTACTTC,CASSQVGQGGREQYF
TRBJ1-2,TRBV6-2/TRBV6-3,.,.,TGTGCCAGCAGCTCGACCGAGGGGGTTGTCGATGGCTACACCTTC,CASSSTEGVVDGYTF
TRBJ1-1,TRBV9,.,.,TGTGCCAGCAGCGGGGGACAAGATGAAGCTTTCTTT,CASSGGQDEAFF
TRBJ2-2,TRBV4-3,.,TRBD2,TGCGCCAGCAGCCATAGACTAGCGGGGGGGCGCGACACCGGGGAGCTGTTTTTT,CASSHRLAGGRDTGELFF
TRBJ2-1,TRBV30,once,TRBD2,TGTGCCTGGGCCCTAGCGGGGTACTACAATGAGCAGTTCTTC,CAWALAGYYNEQFF
TRBJ1-2,TRBV18,.,.,TGTGCCAGCTCACCTCAAGTCCTAAGCGGTGGCTACACCTTC,CASSPQVLSGGYTF
TRBJ2-1,TRBV7-9,.,TRBD2,TGTGCCAGCAGCTCTGCGGTCGGTAGCGGGGGGAGCTCCTACAATGAGCAGTTCTTC,CASSSAVGSGGSSYNEQFF
TRBJ1-1,TRBV19,.,.,TGTGCCAGTAGTTCGGGGGTTTCGGGTGAAGCTTTCTTT,CASSSGVSGEAFF
TRBJ2-7,TRBV5-1,.,.,TGCGCCAGCAGCGGAATGAGGTCCGAGCAGTACTTC,CASSGMRSEQYF
TRBJ1-1,TRBV6-2/TRBV6-3,.,.,TGTGCCAGCAGTTACGGGGACAACGAAGCTTTCTTT,CASSYGDNEAFF
TRBJ2-4,TRBV3-1/TRBV3-2,.,.,TGTGCCAGCAGCCAACGATTGAGTGATTTAGCCAAAAACATTCAGTACTTC,CASSQRLSDLAKNIQYF
TRBJ2-7,TRBV5-1,.,TRBD1,TGCGCCAGCAGTCGACTGGGGACAGGGAACTACGAGCAGTACTTC,CASSRLGTGNYEQYF
TRBJ2-2,TRBV6-1,.,TRBD1,TGTGCCAGCAGTGAGAACAGGGGTAAGGCCACCGGGGAGCTGTTTTTT,CASSENRGKATGELFF
TRBJ1-2,TRBV28,.,.,TGTGCCAGCAACCTATCGCGGGAACGGGGCTACACCTTC,CASNLSRERGYTF
TRBJ1-2,TRBV28,.,TRBD1,TGTGCCAGCAGGATCGGACAGGGGCATGGCTACACCTTC,CASRIGQGHGYTF
TRBJ2-1,TRBV27,medium-sized,.,TGTGCCAGCAGTTTGAGGGAACCCCGGTTGGGCCTCGGGCAGGAGAAATACAATGAGCAGTTCTTC,CASSLREPRLGLGQEKYNEQFF
TRBJ2-1,TRBV28,.,.,TGTGCCAGCAGCTTTCTCTTAGCGACCTACAATGAGCAGTTCTTC,CASSFLLATYNEQFF